This T cell receptor beta chain was captured by sequencing in a study of cytomegalovirus exposure and HLA in healthy donors. Findings and limits, study-wide: In an earlier analysis, about 87% or about 30%: the productive usage of most TCR beta V segments. Investigators reported around 150 TCR beta chains as tied to cytomegalovirus. Most TCR sequences proved rare, with some public TCRs found in many donors. Per published reports, the classifier diagnosed cytomegalovirus status with high specificity and sensitivity.

As for this clone: Its specificity is not known.

Researchers ran the PCR with 60 Vbeta and 13 Jbeta primers. The protocol was immunoSEQ multiplex PCR, while the TCRdb copy is restricted to in-frame clones and leaves out a portion. Of 100,000 to 150,000 clones listed, around 77% were seen once; the top ten hold around 3.5%. The germline gives CDR1 MNHEY, CDR2 SMNVEV (reference sequence). The CDR3 extends over 18 amino acids. The J segment lost 3 bases and the V segment lost 6 bases, leaving 16 bases of the junction unmatched. The receptor comes from a human donor in good health. The sequenced sample consisted of PBMCs. The V call is TRBV27, the J call TRBJ2-2; TRBD2 agrees at 7 bases. The CDR3 protein is CASRRILTSLVDTGELFF. CDR3 sequence (DNA): TGTGCCAGCAGGAGGATATTGACTAGCTTGGTCGACACCGGGGAGCTGTTTTTT.